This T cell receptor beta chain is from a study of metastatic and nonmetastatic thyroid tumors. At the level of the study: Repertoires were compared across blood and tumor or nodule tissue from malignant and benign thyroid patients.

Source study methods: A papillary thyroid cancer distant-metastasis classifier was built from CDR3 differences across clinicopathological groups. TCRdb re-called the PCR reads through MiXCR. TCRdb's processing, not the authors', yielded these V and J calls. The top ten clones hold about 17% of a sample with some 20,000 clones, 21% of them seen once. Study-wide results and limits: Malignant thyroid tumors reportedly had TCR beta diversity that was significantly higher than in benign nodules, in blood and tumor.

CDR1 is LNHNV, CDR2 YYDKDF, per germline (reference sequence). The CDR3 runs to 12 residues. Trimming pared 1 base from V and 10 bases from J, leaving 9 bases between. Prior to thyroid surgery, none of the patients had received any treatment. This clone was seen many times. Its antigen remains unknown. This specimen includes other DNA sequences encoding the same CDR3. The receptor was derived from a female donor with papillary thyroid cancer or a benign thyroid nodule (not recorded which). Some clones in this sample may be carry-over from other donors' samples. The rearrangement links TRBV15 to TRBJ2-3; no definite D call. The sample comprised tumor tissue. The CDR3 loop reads CATSRGEIAQYF. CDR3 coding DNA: TGTGCCACCAGCAGAGGAGAGATAGCGCAGTATTTT.